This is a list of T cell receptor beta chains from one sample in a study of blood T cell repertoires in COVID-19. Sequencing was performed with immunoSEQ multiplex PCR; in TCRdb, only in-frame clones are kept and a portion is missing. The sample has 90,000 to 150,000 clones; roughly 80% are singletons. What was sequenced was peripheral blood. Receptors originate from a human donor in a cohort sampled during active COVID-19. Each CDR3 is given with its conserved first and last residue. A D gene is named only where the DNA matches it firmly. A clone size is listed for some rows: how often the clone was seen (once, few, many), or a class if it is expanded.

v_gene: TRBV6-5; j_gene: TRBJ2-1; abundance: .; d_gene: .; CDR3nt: TGTGCCAGCCGCCGGGGTGGAAATAATGAGCAGTTCTTC; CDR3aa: CASRRGGNNEQFF
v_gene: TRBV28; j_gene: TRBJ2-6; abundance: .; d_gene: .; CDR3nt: TGTGCCAGCCTCGGGCAGGGATCAGGGGCCAACGTCCTGACTTTC; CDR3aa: CASLGQGSGANVLTF
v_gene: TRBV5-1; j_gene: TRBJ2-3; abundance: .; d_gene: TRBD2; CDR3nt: TGCGCCAGCAGCTTGGTTGGTTGGGCGGGAGCGGGAGATACGCAGTATTTT; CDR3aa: CASSLVGWAGAGDTQYF
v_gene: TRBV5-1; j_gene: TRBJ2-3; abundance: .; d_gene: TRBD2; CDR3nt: TGCGCCAGCAGCTTAATAGCGGGAGGTGGTAGCACAGATACGCAGTATTTT; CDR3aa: CASSLIAGGGSTDTQYF
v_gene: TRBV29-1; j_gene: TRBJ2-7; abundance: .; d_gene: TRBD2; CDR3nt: TGCAGCGTTGAACGTGGGGGGGGCGAGCAGTACTTC; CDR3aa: CSVERGGGEQYF
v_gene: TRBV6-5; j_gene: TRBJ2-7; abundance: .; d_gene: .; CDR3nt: TGTGCCAGCAGTCAGGACAGCATATACGAGCAGTACTTC; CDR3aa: CASSQDSIYEQYF
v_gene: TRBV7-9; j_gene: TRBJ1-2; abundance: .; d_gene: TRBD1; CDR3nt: TGTGCCAGCAGCTTAGGTGGGACAGGGGATGGCTACACCTTC; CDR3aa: CASSLGGTGDGYTF
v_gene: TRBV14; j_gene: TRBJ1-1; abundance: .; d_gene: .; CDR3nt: TGTGCCAGCAGCCTTTTGGGCCCCAGGGGTACTGAAGCTTTCTTT; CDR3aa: CASSLLGPRGTEAFF
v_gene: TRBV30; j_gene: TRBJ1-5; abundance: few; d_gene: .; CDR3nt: TGTGCCTGGAGTTCGGGGGTTGGGAGCAATCAGCCCCAGCATTTT; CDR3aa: CAWSSGVGSNQPQHF
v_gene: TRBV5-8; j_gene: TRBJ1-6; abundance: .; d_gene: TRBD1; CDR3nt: TGTGCCAGCAGCAAGGACAGGCAGAGCTCCTATAATTCACCCCTCCACTTT; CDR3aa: CASSKDRQSSYNSPLHF
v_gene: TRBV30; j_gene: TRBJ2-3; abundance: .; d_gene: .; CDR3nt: TGTGCCTGGAGCCCCCGCGGGGCGCGCGCAGATACGCAGTATTTT; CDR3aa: CAWSPRGARADTQYF
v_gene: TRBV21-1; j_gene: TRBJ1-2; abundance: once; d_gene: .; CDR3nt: TGTGCCAGCAGCGAAGACACTAACTATGGCTACACCTTC; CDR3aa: CASSEDTNYGYTF
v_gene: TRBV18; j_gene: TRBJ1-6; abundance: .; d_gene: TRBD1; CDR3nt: TGTGCCAGCTCACCGACAGGGGCCTCTAATTCACCCCTCCACTTT; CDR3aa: CASSPTGASNSPLHF
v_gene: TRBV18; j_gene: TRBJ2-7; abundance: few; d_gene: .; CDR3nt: TGTGCCAGCCGACTCCTACTTCGGGAGCAGCAGTACTTC; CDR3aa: CASRLLLREQQYF
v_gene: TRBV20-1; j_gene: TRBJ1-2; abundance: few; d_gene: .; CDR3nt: TGCAGTGCTAGCGAGGAAGGCTACACCTTC; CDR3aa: CSASEEGYTF